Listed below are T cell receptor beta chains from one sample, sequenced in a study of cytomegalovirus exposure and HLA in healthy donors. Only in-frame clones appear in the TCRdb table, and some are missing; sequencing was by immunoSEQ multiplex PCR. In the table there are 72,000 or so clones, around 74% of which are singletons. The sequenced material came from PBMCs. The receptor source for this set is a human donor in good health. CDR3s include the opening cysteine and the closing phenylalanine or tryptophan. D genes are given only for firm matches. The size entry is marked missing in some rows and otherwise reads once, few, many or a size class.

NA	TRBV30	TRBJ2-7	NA	TGTGCCTGGAGTCAAACTATCTACGAGCAGTACTTC	CAWSQTIYEQYF
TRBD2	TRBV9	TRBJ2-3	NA	TGTGCCAGCAGCCCCGGCGGGGGGAGAGCAGATACGCAGTATTTT	CASSPGGGRADTQYF
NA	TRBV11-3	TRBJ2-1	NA	TGTGCCAGCAGCCCGCGGGACAGTTACAATGAGCAGTTCTTC	CASSPRDSYNEQFF
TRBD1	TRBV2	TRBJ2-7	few	TGTGCCAGCAGTGTCTCCCTTACAGGGGGATACGAGCAGTACTTC	CASSVSLTGGYEQYF
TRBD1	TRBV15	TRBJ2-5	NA	TGTGCCACCAGCTCCCGGACAGGGGGCGCGGAGACCCAGTACTTC	CATSSRTGGAETQYF
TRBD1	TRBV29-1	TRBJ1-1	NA	TGCAGCGCTGCCGACAGGGTGAACACTGAAGCTTTCTTT	CSAADRVNTEAFF
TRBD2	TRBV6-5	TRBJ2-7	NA	TGTGCCAGCAGTTACGGGGTAGCGGGGGCCTACGAGCAGTACTTC	CASSYGVAGAYEQYF
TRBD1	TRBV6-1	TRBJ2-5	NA	TGTGCCAGCAGTGGCCTGACAGGGACCCAAGAGACCCAGTACTTC	CASSGLTGTQETQYF
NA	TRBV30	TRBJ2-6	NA	TGTGCCTGGAGTGATCTCGGGGCCAACGTCCTGACTTTC	CAWSDLGANVLTF
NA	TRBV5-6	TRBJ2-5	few	TGTGCCAGCAGCAGGACAGCGTCCCAAGAGACCCAGTACTTC	CASSRTASQETQYF
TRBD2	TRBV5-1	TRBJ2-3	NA	TGCGCCAGCAGCCCACTAGCGGGACCTAGCACAGATACGCAGTATTTT	CASSPLAGPSTDTQYF
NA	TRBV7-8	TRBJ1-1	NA	TGTGCCAGCAGCTTAGCGGCGGGGAACACTGAAGCTTTCTTT	CASSLAAGNTEAFF
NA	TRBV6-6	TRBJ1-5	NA	TGTGCCAGCGCGGGGGTGAGCAATCAGCCCCAGCATTTT	CASAGVSNQPQHF
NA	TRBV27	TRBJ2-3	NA	TGTGCCAGCAGTTTATCCGGACAGATCACAGATACGCAGTATTTT	CASSLSGQITDTQYF
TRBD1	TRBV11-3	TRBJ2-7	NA	TGTGCCAGCGGACTGGACAGGGTGGGCGAGCAGTACTTC	CASGLDRVGEQYF
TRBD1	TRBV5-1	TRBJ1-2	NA	TGCGCCAGCAGCTGGGGCAGGGGGGTTTACTATGGCTACACCTTC	CASSWGRGVYYGYTF
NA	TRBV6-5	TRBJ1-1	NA	TGTGCCAGCAGTCTGGGGGGAAGGCGAACTGAAGCTTTCTTT	CASSLGGRRTEAFF
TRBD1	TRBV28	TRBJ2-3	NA	TGTGCCAGCGGAGGTGGGGGACAGGGAATGACAGATACGCAGTATTTT	CASGGGGQGMTDTQYF
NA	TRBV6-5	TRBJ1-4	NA	TGTGCCAGCACCCCGTCGGGACTGTCAAATGAAAAACTGTTTTTT	CASTPSGLSNEKLFF
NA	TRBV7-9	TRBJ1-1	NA	TGTGCCAGCAGCTTAGCGTGGGAGGGCCCGAACACTGAAGCTTTCTTT	CASSLAWEGPNTEAFF
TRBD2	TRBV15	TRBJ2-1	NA	TGTGCCACCAGCAGAGATGGGGGGGATGCGTTCTTC	CATSRDGGDAFF
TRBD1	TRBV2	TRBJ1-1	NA	TGTGCCAGTACAGACAGGGGGGTAGGGACTGAAGCTTTCTTT	CASTDRGVGTEAFF
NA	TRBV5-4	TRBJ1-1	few	TGTGCCAGCAGGCCTCAGGGGATAACTGAAGCTTTCTTT	CASRPQGITEAFF
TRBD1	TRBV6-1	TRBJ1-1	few	TGTGCCAGCAGCCCGGGGGGGACAGGGAGAACTGAAGCTTTCTTT	CASSPGGTGRTEAFF
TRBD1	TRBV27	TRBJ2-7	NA	TGTGCCAGCAGCCCATTGGGACAGGCCTACGAGCAGTACTTC	CASSPLGQAYEQYF
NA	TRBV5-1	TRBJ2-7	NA	TGCGCCAGCAGCTCAGGGCCTCAATACGAGCAGTACTTC	CASSSGPQYEQYF
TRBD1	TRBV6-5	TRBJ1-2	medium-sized	TGTGCCAGCAGTTCGACCGGGACAGGGAGGGACTATGGCTACACCTTC	CASSSTGTGRDYGYTF
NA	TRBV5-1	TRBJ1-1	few	TGCGCCAGCAGCCCTAGTACCATGAAGAACACTGAAGCTTTCTTT	CASSPSTMKNTEAFF
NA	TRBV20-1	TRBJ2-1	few	TGCAGTGCTAGACTGGCCAATGAGCAGTTCTTC	CSARLANEQFF
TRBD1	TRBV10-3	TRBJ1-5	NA	TGTGCCATCAGCGCTACCGGGACAGGGGATAGCAATCAGCCCCAGCATTTT	CAISATGTGDSNQPQHF
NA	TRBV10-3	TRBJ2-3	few	TGTGCCATCAGGGACAGCGGCCGCACAGATACGCAGTATTTT	CAIRDSGRTDTQYF
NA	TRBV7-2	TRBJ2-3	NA	TGTGCCAGCAGCTTAGGTCAAAGCACAGATACGCAGTATTTT	CASSLGQSTDTQYF
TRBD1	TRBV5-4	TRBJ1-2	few	TGTGCCAGCAGCTTACAGGGGGCCTATGGCTACACCTTC	CASSLQGAYGYTF
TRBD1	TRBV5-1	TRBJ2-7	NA	TGCGCCAGCAGCTACCAACTGAATACGGGACAGTACTACGAGCAGTACTTC	CASSYQLNTGQYYEQYF
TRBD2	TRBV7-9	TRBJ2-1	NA	TGTGCCAGCATCAGGACTAGCGTTAACAATGAGCAGTTCTTC	CASIRTSVNNEQFF
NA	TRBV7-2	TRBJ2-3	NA	TGTGCCAGCAGCTTAGAGGCCGATCAGGTCGATACGCAGTATTTT	CASSLEADQVDTQYF
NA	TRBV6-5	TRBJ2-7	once	TGTGCCAGCAGTTACAGGGGCGGCTACGAGCAGTACTTC	CASSYRGGYEQYF
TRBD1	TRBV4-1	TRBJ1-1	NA	TGTGCCAGCAGCCTGGGACAGGCCGAGGACACTGAAGCTTTCTTT	CASSLGQAEDTEAFF
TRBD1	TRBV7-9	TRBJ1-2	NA	TGTGCCAGCAGCGCCCGGGACAGGGGTATCAGGGATGGCTACACCTTC	CASSARDRGIRDGYTF
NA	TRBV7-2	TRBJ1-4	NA	TGTGCCAGCAGCTTAGGGCAGAATGAAAAACTGTTTTTT	CASSLGQNEKLFF
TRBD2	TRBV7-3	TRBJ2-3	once	TGTGCCAGCAGCCGGACTAGCGGTGGGGGGACAGATACGCAGTATTTT	CASSRTSGGGTDTQYF
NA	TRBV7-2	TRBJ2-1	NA	TGTGCCAGCAGACTTCGACAGGCTGAGCAGTTCTTC	CASRLRQAEQFF
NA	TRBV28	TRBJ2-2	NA	TGTGCCAGCTCCTCCGGTCTGGGACGGGGGAAGACCGGGGAGCTGTTTTTT	CASSSGLGRGKTGELFF
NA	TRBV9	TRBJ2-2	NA	TGTGCCAGCAGCGCCTCCGTGAGCGGGGAGCTGTTTTTT	CASSASVSGELFF
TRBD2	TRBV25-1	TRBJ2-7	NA	TGTGCCAGCAGTGCCAAAGGACTAGCGGCCTACGAGCAGTACTTC	CASSAKGLAAYEQYF
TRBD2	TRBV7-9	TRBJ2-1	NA	TGTGCCAGCAGCTTAGCGGGGACTAGCGGGAGGAATGAGCAGTTCTTC	CASSLAGTSGRNEQFF
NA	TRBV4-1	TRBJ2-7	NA	TGCGCCAGCAGCCAGCCAGGGAAAGGAGAGCAGTACTTC	CASSQPGKGEQYF
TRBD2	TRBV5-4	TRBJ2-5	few	TGTGCCAGCAGCTTGGCCGGGGGGGCTAGCGGGAGGGCGGCTGAGACCCAGTACTTC	CASSLAGGASGRAAETQYF
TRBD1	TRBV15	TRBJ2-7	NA	TGTGCCACCAGCAGGACAGGGCACGAGCAGTACTTC	CATSRTGHEQYF
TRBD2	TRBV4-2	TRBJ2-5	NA	TGTGCCAGCAGCCCAACGGCTAGCGGGAAGGAGACCCAGTACTTC	CASSPTASGKETQYF
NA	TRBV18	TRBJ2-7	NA	TGTGCCAGCTCACCGACTCATACCTACGAGCAGTACTTC	CASSPTHTYEQYF
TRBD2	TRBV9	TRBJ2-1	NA	TGTGCCAGCAGCGTTACTAGCGGGAGTTTCAATGAGCAGTTCTTC	CASSVTSGSFNEQFF